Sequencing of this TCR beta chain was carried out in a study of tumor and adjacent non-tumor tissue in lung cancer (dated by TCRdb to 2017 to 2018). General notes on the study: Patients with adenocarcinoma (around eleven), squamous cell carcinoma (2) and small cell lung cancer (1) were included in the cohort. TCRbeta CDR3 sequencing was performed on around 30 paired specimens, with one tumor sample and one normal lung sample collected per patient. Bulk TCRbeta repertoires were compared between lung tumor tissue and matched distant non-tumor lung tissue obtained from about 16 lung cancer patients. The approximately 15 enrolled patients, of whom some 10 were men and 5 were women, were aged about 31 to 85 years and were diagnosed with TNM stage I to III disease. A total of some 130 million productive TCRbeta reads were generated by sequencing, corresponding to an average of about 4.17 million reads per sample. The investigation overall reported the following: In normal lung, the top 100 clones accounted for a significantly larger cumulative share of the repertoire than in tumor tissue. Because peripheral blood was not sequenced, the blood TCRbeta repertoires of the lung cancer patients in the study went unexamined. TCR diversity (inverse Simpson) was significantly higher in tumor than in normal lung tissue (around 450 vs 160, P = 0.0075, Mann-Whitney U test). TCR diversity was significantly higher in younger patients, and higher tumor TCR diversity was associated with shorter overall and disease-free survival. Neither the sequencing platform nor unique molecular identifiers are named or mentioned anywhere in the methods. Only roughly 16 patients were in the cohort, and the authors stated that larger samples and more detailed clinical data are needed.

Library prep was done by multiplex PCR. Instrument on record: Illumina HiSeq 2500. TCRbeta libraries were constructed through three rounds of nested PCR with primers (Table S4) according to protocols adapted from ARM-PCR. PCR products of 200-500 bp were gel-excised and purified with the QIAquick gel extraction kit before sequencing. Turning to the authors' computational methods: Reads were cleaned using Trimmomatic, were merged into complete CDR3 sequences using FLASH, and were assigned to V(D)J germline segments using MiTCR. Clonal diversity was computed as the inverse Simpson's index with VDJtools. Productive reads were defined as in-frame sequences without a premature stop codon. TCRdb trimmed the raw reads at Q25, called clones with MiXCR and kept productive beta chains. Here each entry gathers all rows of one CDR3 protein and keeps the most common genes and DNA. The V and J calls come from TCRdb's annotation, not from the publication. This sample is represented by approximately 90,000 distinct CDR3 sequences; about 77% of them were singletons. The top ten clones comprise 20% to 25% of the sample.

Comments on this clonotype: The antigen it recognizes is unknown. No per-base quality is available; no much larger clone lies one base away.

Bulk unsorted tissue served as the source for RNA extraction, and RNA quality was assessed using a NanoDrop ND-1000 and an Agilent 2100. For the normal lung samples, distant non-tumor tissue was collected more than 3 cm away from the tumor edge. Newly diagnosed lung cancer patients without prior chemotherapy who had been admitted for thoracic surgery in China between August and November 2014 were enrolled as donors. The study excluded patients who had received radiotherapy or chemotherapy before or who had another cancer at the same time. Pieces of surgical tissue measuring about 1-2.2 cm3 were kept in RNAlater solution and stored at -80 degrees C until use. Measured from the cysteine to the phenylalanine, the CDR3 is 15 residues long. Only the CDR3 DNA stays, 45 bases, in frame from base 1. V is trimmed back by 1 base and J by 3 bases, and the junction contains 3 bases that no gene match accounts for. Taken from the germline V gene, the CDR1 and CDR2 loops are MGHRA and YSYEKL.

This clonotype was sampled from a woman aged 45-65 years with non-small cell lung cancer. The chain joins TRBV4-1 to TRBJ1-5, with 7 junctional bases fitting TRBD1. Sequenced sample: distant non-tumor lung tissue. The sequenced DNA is TGCGCCAGCAGCCAAGTGACAGGGAACAATCAGCCCCAGCATTTT. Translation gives CASSQVTGNNQPQHF.